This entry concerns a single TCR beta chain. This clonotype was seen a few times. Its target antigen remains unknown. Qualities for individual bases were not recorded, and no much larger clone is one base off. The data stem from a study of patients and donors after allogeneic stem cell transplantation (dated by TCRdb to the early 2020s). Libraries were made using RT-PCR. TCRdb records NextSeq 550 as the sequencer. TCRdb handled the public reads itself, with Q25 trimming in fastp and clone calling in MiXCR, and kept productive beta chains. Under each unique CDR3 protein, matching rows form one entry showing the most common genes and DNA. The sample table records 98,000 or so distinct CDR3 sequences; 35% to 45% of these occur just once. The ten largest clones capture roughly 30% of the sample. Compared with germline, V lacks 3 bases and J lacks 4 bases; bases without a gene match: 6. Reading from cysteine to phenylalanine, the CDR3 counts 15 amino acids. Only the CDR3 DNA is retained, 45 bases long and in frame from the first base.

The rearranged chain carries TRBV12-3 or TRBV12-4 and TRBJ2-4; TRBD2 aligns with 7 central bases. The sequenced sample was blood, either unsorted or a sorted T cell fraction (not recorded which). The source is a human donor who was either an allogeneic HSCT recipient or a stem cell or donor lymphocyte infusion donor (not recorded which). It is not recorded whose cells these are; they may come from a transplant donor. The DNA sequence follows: TGTGCCAGCAGTTTTGGCGGGAGCGTTAAAAACATTCAGTACTTC. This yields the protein CASSFGGSVKNIQYF.